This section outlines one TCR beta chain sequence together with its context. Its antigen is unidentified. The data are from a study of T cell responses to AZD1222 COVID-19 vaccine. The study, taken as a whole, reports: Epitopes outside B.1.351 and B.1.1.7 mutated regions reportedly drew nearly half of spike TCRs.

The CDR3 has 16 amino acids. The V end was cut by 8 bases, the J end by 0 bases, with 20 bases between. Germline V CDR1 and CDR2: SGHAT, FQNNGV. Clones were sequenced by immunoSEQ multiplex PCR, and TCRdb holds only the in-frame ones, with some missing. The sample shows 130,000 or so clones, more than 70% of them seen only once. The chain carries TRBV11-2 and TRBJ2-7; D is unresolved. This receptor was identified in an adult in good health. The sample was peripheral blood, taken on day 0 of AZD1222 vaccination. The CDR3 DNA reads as TGTGCCAGCCGCCTCTCCTGGGTGTCGGACTCCTACGAGCAGTACTTC. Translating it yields CASRLSWVSDSYEQYF.